The 20 T cell receptor beta chains listed next were all sequenced from one sample in a study of shared T cell receptors in the human thymus. The repertoire was sequenced with immunoSEQ multiplex PCR; TCRdb's copy has only in-frame clones and lacks some. The table has over 350,000 clones, about 95% seen once. The sample consisted of thymocytes. These TCRs come from a human donor.

This chain uses TRBV15 with TRBJ1-2; maybe TRBD1 (5 bases). Germline V lookup: CDR1 LNHNV, CDR2 YYDKDF (reference sequence). The CDR3 sequence is 15 residues long. V gave up 1 base and J gave up 5 bases, with 14 bases separating them. The CDR3 DNA is TGTGCCACCAGCAGAGGTTGCCCCCGGGGGTATGGCTACACCTTC. Its protein product is CATSRGCPRGYGYTF. Looking up the rest from reference TRBV15 and TRBJ1-2 gives the full variable domain: DAMVIQNPRYQVTQFGKPVTLSCSQTLNHNVMYWYQQKSSQAPKLLFHYYDKDFNNEADTPDNFQSRRPNTSFCFLDIRSPGLGDTAMYLCATSRGCPRGYGYTFGSGTRLTVV.

This chain links TRBV5-4 with TRBJ2-2; 7 bases map to TRBD2. V gave up 0 bases and J gave up 3 bases; unmatched junction bases: 8. From germline, CDR1 is SGHNT and CDR2 YYREEE (reference sequence). This CDR3 is built from 17 residues. CDR3 nucleotides: TGTGCCAGCAGCTTGGGGGCTAGCGGTTCGGACACCGGGGAGCTGTTTTTT. Translation: CASSLGASGSDTGELFF.

This chain links TRBV9 with TRBJ2-7; possibly TRBD1 for D (6 bases). The length of the CDR3 is 15 residues. Germline V gene data show CDR1 as SGDLS and CDR2 as YYNGEE. The germline V and J ends were trimmed by 2 bases and 3 bases, with 15 bases remaining between them. The CDR3 DNA reads TGTGCCAGCAGCGTTCAGGGGTCTTCCCTCTACGAGCAGTACTTC. Translating gives CASSVQGSSLYEQYF.

V gene TRBV5-1 combines with J gene TRBJ2-5; D might be TRBD2 (5 bases). Trimming took off 4 bases at V and 2 bases at J, with 18 bases between the two ends. There are 16 residues in the CDR3. Germline V gene data show CDR1 as SGHRS and CDR2 as YFSETQ. The CDR3 reads CASSPGPPRRQETQYF. For the CDR3, the DNA is TGCGCCAGCAGCCCCGGCCCCCCTAGGAGGCAAGAGACCCAGTACTTC. Complete variable domain (other parts from reference TRBV5-1 and TRBJ2-5): KAGVTQTPRYLIKTRGQQVTLSCSPISGHRSVSWYQQTPGQGLQFLFEYFSETQRNKGNFPGRFSGRQFSNSRSEMNVSTLELGDSALYLCASSPGPPRRQETQYFGPGTRLLVL.

The gene calls are TRBV27 and TRBJ2-7; tentative D call: TRBD1 (6 bases). From germline, CDR1 is MNHEY and CDR2 SMNVEV (reference sequence). This CDR3 contains 14 residues. Between the trimmed V and J ends, which lost 5 bases and 4 bases, there was a span of 15 bases. CDR3 sequence: CASSPRSRGYEQYF. CDR3 bases: TGTGCCAGCAGTCCCCGAAGCAGGGGATACGAGCAGTACTTC.

The chain combines TRBV2 with TRBJ2-3, with 10 positions matching TRBD2. CDR1 is SNHLY and CDR2 is FYNNEI in the germline V gene. With V trimmed by 5 bases and J by 5 bases, 7 bases remained unmatched. This CDR3 has 15 amino acids. The CDR3 DNA follows: TGTGCCAGCAGTACGACTAGCGGGTTGGGAGATACGCAGTATTTT. Protein sequence: CASSTTSGLGDTQYF. The full variable domain, rest sourced from reference TRBV2 and TRBJ2-3, is EPEVTQTPSHQVTQMGQEVILRCVPISNHLYFYWYRQILGQKVEFLVSFYNNEISEKSEIFDDQFSVERPDGSNFTLKIRSTKLEDSAMYFCASSTTSGLGDTQYFGPGTRLTVL.

The chain joins TRBV14 to TRBJ2-2; D is ambiguous. Germline CDR1 and CDR2: SGHDN and FVKESK. V was clipped by 3 bases and J by 4 bases, with 12 bases between them. The CDR3 is 15 amino acids. The CDR3 coding sequence is TGTGCCAGCAGCCAGCTCCGGGTACGCACCGGGGAGCTGTTTTTT. It encodes CASSQLRVRTGELFF.

The chain recombines TRBV4-1 with TRBJ1-3, with D perhaps TRBD1 (5 bases). Germline V lookup: CDR1 MGHRA, CDR2 YSYEKL. Trimming removed 0 bases from V and 7 bases from J, with 16 bases in between. The CDR3 has 16 residues. CDR3: CASSQDRTRGPNTIYF. CDR3 sequence (DNA): TGCGCCAGCAGCCAAGATAGGACGAGGGGACCCAACACCATATATTTT.

This chain links TRBV28 with TRBJ1-2; D remains unclear. The CDR3 is made up of 12 amino acids. Germline assignment: CDR1 MDHEN and CDR2 SYDVKM. V lost 2 bases and J lost 4, with 5 bases in between. This chain's CDR3 is CASSLSPYGYTF. The DNA of the CDR3 is TGTGCCAGCAGTTTAAGCCCCTATGGCTACACCTTC.

The chain employs TRBV5-1 and TRBJ2-7; TRBD1 matches 7 bases. The CDR3 spans 17 residues. Germline CDR1 SGHRS, CDR2 YFSETQ. Germline trimming cut 3 bases from V and 0 bases from J; bases unmatched to any gene: 12. The CDR3 protein is CASSSWSRQGLSYEQYF. The CDR3 DNA reads as TGCGCCAGCAGCTCCTGGTCCCGACAGGGCCTCTCCTACGAGCAGTACTTC.

The chain is built from TRBV7-2 and TRBJ2-5; either TRBD1 or TRBD2 may fit D (5 bases each). Germline CDR1 and CDR2: SGHTA and FQGNSA. The CDR3 length is 17 residues. Trimming left V 0 bases short and J 9 bases short, with 23 bases between. CDR3 sequence: CASSLAPPQGSSRAQYF. The CDR3 DNA sequence: TGTGCCAGCAGCTTAGCGCCACCCCAGGGCAGTTCGAGGGCCCAGTACTTC.

The chain has TRBV28 and TRBJ2-1, with a tentative D call TRBD2 (6 bases). This CDR3 is 15 amino acids long. The V end was cut by 3 bases, the J end by 4 bases, with 13 bases between. Germline V gives CDR1 MDHEN, CDR2 SYDVKM. CDR3: CASSLGLARYNEQFF. DNA for the CDR3: TGTGCCAGCAGTTTGGGGCTAGCGAGGTACAATGAGCAGTTCTTC.

This chain connects TRBV5-1 to TRBJ2-1; tentatively, D is TRBD2 (6 bases). V lost 4 bases to trimming and J lost 4 bases, with 12 bases between them. Germline values: CDR1 SGHRS, CDR2 YFSETQ. CDR3 length: 14 amino acids. The CDR3 DNA follows: TGCGCCAGCAGCCCGGGACTTCCTTACAATGAGCAGTTCTTC. This sequence encodes CASSPGLPYNEQFF.

Here the CDR3 DNA reads TGTGCCATCAGTGACCCAACAGGGGACGGCTGGCGTGGCTACACCTTC. It translates to CAISDPTGDGWRGYTF. The rearrangement joins TRBV10-3 to TRBJ1-2; 7 bases are shared with TRBD1. The V segment lost 3 bases and the J segment 7 bases; nucleotides outside the gene matches: 14. The CDR3 loop spans 16 amino acids. Germline-derived CDR1 and CDR2 are ENHRY and SYGVKD.

The chain joins TRBV2 to TRBJ2-1; 8 bases fit TRBD1. Germline V gives CDR1 SNHLY, CDR2 FYNNEI. There are 20 residues in the CDR3. V gave up 6 bases and J gave up 4 bases; unmatched junction bases: 23. CDR3 protein: CASRILQGDLVSGAYNEQFF. The CDR3 region has the DNA TGTGCCAGCAGGATTCTACAGGGGGACTTGGTTTCGGGAGCGTACAATGAGCAGTTCTTC.

The V gene is TRBV9, the J gene TRBJ2-1; 10 bases align to TRBD2. Germline assignment: CDR1 SGDLS and CDR2 YYNGEE. The CDR3 consists of 17 residues. Trimming took 6 bases from V and 1 from J; bases not matched to a gene: 10. The CDR3 sequence: CASTRPPSGSSYNEQFF. CDR3 coding DNA: TGTGCCAGCACCCGGCCCCCTAGCGGGAGTTCCTACAATGAGCAGTTCTTC.

The gene calls are TRBV11-2 and TRBJ2-5; TRBD2 aligns across 9 bases. V lost 4 bases to trimming and J lost 4 bases; unmatched junction nucleotides: 7. The V gene's germline CDR1 is SGHAT and CDR2 FQNNGV. CDR3 size: 15 residues. The CDR3 here is CASSYTGTSRETQYF. CDR3 DNA: TGTGCCAGCAGCTACACCGGGACTAGCAGAGAGACCCAGTACTTC.

The chain recombines TRBV7-9 with TRBJ2-5; 8 positions agree with TRBD1. CDR3 length equals 18 residues. Germline CDR1 reads SEHNR; CDR2 reads FQNEAQ (reference sequence). V lost 2 bases to trimming and J lost 1 base; unmatched junction nucleotides: 12. The CDR3 DNA is TGTGCCAGCAGCTTACGAATAATTAGACAGGGGATCCAAGAGACCCAGTACTTC. Protein product: CASSLRIIRQGIQETQYF.

V gene TRBV4-3 combines with J gene TRBJ2-1, with 7 bases lining up with TRBD1. The CDR3 has 17 residues. CDR1 and CDR2 from the germline V gene are LGHNA and YSLEER. The V and J ends lost 1 base and 2 bases, in that order; junction bases with no gene match: 8. CDR3 coding DNA: TGCGCCAGCAGCCAAGGAGCCTACAGGGGCACCTACAATGAGCAGTTCTTC. Residues: CASSQGAYRGTYNEQFF.

J is TRBJ1-6 and V is TRBV2; D ambiguous. Trimming removed 2 bases from V and 6 bases from J, with 5 bases in between. The CDR3 is 13 amino acids. Germline V gives CDR1 SNHLY, CDR2 FYNNEI. The CDR3 bases are TGTGCCAGCAGTGAAAGGCTTAATTCACCCCTCCACTTT. Protein sequence: CASSERLNSPLHF. The full variable domain, completed using reference TRBV2 and TRBJ1-6, is EPEVTQTPSHQVTQMGQEVILRCVPISNHLYFYWYRQILGQKVEFLVSFYNNEISEKSEIFDDQFSVERPDGSNFTLKIRSTKLEDSAMYFCASSERLNSPLHFGNGTRLTVT.